This TCR beta chain was sequenced in a study of cytomegalovirus exposure and HLA in healthy donors (dated 2017 in TCRdb). About the investigation overall: An earlier analysis of approximately 600 of the donors reported more than 250 Gb of sequence data and 120 million or so unique TCR beta sequences from 190 million or so T cells. Among the roughly 400 genotyped donors, around 81% belonged to the genetic ancestry cluster associated with self-reported Caucasian donors. Rather than using new phenotypic data, the later analysis identified candidate immune exposures from TCR beta sequences and from how often those sequences occurred across donors. A later analysis re-examined previously published TCR beta repertoires from over 500 donors and added high-resolution HLA genotyping to investigate patterns of TCR occurrence. Typing coverage varied by locus: roughly 629-630 donors for A, B, C, DRB1 and DQB1; 500 to 550 for DQA1; over 600 for DPA1; more than 450 for DPB1. Among some 400 genotyped donors of the cohort, an average of roughly 230,000 unique TCR beta nucleotide sequences was sequenced per donor, of which about 19% were non-productive. The study aimed to test whether signatures of past pathogen exposure could be identified by cataloging public T cell receptors. Because of strong linkage in the cohort, roughly five DR-DQ haplotypes were treated as single units for association and clustering. All discovery cohort repertoires had been generated using a single sequencing platform. To predict cytomegalovirus infection status, the study combined high-throughput TCR immunosequencing, statistical association of individual TCRs with disease status, and machine learning. A later genetic analysis took genome-wide SNP genotypes for about 60% of the roughly 670 donors and used that subset as a discovery cohort. Using immunosequencing, the study profiled T cell repertoires from 500 to 800 subjects and related those repertoires to cytomegalovirus serostatus. Along with the roughly 670-subject first cohort, a separate validation cohort of about 110 different subjects was used. To decide whether each TCR beta V gene segment behaved as functional or pseudogenic, an earlier analysis of some 570 of the donors relied on high-throughput TCR beta sequencing. An early release that covered around 590 HLA-typed donors contained approximately 300 gigabases of sequencing data and tens of millions of unique TCR sequences. Class I and class II HLA loci were covered by the typing at four-digit resolution. Donor age, sex, ethnicity and CMV serostatus were compiled alongside the repertoire data.

General conclusions and limits of the study: Only TCR beta chains were sequenced in this cohort, and the absence of alpha or paired-chain data limited detectable features. A further reported finding was that TCR beta sequences accurately predicted the HLA-A and HLA-B alleles for most subjects in the first cohort. Correlated functional status among segregating V segments might be attributable to linkage disequilibrium, but an unknown experimental factor could not be ruled out. In a later analysis, HLA-associated TCR beta chains showed more clonal expansion and lower generation probabilities than non-associated chains that were equally common. The presence/absence analyses assumed that sequencing depth was roughly uniform across donors, and that assumption may not be true. When HLA alleles, especially DR and DQ, strongly co-occurred, TCR associations were difficult to assign to individual alleles. At a false discovery rate of 0.05, a later analysis linked 16,000 or so TCR beta sequences to specific HLA alleles. Broadly in line with IMGT annotations, most TCR beta V segments showed up in productive rearrangements about 87% or about 30% of the time in an earlier analysis of several hundred of the donors. In a later analysis, TCR association rates were found to vary across HLA loci, with the most associated TCRs seen for DRB1 alleles and the fewest for HLA-C alleles. The classifier was reported to diagnose cytomegalovirus status with high specificity and sensitivity in both the original and validation cohorts. Immune exposure information for the cohort was limited to CMV serostatus. Because counts were too low, more than 15 rarely observed V segments, including chromosome 9 orphons, were excluded from the earlier analysis of fewer than 650 of the donors. The 87-base-pair reads could not distinguish some IMGT-functional V segments, including TRBV6-2 and TRBV6-3, so those segments were excluded. V-gene and J-gene trimming of TCR beta chains was associated with a missense DCLRE1C variant in a later genetic analysis, and the association was replicated in an independent cohort. In a later analysis, most CMV-associated TCR beta chains were found to appear HLA-restricted, with HLA associations seemingly driven largely by CMV exposure. It was suggested by the authors that the approach could potentially be generalized to other disease states and immunological phenotypes. Most TCR sequences were seen in very few donors, while some public TCRs were found in many individuals. Several of the top co-occurrence clusters appeared to be linked to parvovirus B19, influenza, CMV and Epstein-Barr virus, according to a later analysis. Compared with the approximately 600-donor mean, donors in an Asian-associated ancestry cluster had fewer N-insertions in productive TCRs, according to a later genetic analysis. A few of the identified cytomegalovirus-associated TCR beta chains were confirmed in vitro to be specific for cytomegalovirus antigens. The study listed 150 to 200 TCR beta chains as associated with cytomegalovirus. Because HLA typing was missing for some donors at each locus, association tests included only the typed subset. A group of highly shared sequence variants was considered likely to be a technical artifact of the sequencing pipeline.

Libraries came from the immunoSEQ multiplex PCR assay. A mixture of 60 forward primers for TCR Vbeta segments and 13 reverse primers for TCR Jbeta segments was used in the multiplex PCR. A multiplex PCR assay on genomic DNA amplified the CDR3 region of rearranged TCR beta genes. On the Illumina HiSeq System, the amplified TCR beta libraries were sequenced as 87-base-pair reads. Regarding the original processing steps: A later analysis tallied around 87 million unique TCR beta chains across the 666 repertoires, and about 10 million of those chains were shared by two or more donors. A nearest-neighbor algorithm error-corrected the raw reads and collapsed the reads into unique sequences, merging closely related sequences to remove PCR and sequencing errors. V, D and J gene segments were assigned by aligning CDR3 sequences to IMGT reference sequences. Each retained sequence needed at least a six-nucleotide match to both a V gene segment and a J gene segment. Rearrangements were called productive when the CDR3 lacked stop codons and stayed in frame with V and J; all others were non-productive. Following IMGT convention, CDR3 was defined as the stretch from the second conserved V-encoded cysteine to the conserved J-encoded phenylalanine. Sequences without an unambiguous match to a single V gene segment were excluded from the earlier analysis of 450 to 750 of the donors. In an earlier analysis of approximately 550 of the donors, V segments were called functional above 56.7% productive rearrangements and were called segregating when the between-donor standard deviation exceeded 5%. A statistical classification framework was built for diagnosing cytomegalovirus status from the catalog of TCR beta chain sequences. In a later analysis, TCR nucleotide sequences were compared against IMGT/GENE-DB human TR gene sequences so that V and J genes could be assigned. Using the TCRdist pipeline, a later analysis assigned CDR3 sequences along with most-parsimonious VDJ recombination scenarios. In a later analysis, every TCR beta chain was defined by the combination of its CDR3 amino acid sequence and its V-gene family, and reads without a unique V-gene family were dropped. In a later analysis, 500 to 700 highly shared, low-generation-probability nucleotide sequences were removed to address suspected cross-contamination and a sequencing artifact. In a later analysis, a clonal expansion index for each public chain was calculated from normalized within-repertoire ranks of inferred template counts. In a later analysis, generation probabilities were computed with a VDJ recombination model fitted to out-of-frame rearrangements, and the resulting probabilities were checked against IGoR. In a later analysis, TCR-TCR, TCR-HLA and TCR-CMV co-occurrence was scored with hypergeometric tests, and a repertoire-size bias correction was applied to TCR pairs. To estimate false discovery rates, a later analysis permuted the HLA or CMV assignments 20 times. A later analysis grouped co-occurring TCRs with DBSCAN, adding TCRdist sequence similarity when clustering within HLA-allele-positive subsets. Repertoires with fewer than 30,000 or more than 120,000 public chains, plus five repertoires with anomalous nucleotide sharing, were excluded from co-occurrence clustering. TCRdb carries this immuneACCESS record with in-frame sequences only. Its versions omit some clonotypes, under half of them owing to an unresolved V gene in the studies checked, with the rest unexplained. That table is the source of V, J and clone size, and D and trimming were worked out from the DNA. This sample comprises more than 95,000 clones, around 77% of them detected only once. The ten most abundant clones make up around 15% of the sample.

The cohort was made up of 500 to 800 healthy bone marrow donors. All cohort members were sampled while nominally healthy, although unrecorded immune exposures were likely present. The donor was CMV seropositive and belonged to the group of 250 to 300 seropositive cohort members. A peripheral blood sample was collected from each donor, and TCR beta sequencing was performed on peripheral blood mononuclear cells. The Qiagen DNeasy Blood Extraction Kit was used to extract genomic DNA from the blood cell samples. The V end loses 0 bases and the J end loses 1 base, and a stretch of 9 bases separates them. The CDR3 runs 15 residues from the cysteine to the phenylalanine. Only the CDR3 portion is preserved as DNA: 45 bases, with reading frame beginning at the first base. The germline V gene yields SGDLS for CDR1 and YYNGEE for CDR2. A note on this clone: This receptor's antigen is unknown. No base qualities exist here, and no much larger clone lies one base off it.

This clonotype was obtained from a man in his fifties in good health and CMV-seropositive. The chain uses TRBV9 and TRBJ2-3; the D region possibly corresponds to TRBD2 (6 bases align). Input material: PBMCs. CDR3 reads: CASSVAGGGTDTQYF. The base sequence is TGTGCCAGCAGCGTAGCAGGCGGGGGCACAGATACGCAGTATTTT.